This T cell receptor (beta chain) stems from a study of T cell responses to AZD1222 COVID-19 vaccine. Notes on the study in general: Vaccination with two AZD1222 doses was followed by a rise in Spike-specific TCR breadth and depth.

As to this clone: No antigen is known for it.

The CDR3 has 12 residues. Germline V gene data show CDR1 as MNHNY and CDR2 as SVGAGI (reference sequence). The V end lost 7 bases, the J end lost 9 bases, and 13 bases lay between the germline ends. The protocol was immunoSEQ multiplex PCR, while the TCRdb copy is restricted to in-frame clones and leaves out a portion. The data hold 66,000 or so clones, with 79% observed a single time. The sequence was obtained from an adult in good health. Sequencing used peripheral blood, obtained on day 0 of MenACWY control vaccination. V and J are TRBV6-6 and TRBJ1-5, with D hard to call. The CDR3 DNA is TGTGCCAGCAATCACGAGGAGAGGCCCCAGCATTTT. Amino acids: CASNHEERPQHF.